This T cell receptor beta chain was sequenced in a study of blood T cell repertoires in COVID-19. Sequenced by immunoSEQ multiplex PCR; TCRdb stores in-frame clones only, minus some. The sample records approximately 140,000 clones, 70% to 85% being singletons. The CDR3 has 16 residues. V was clipped by 1 base and J by 7 bases; unmatched bases: 5. The germline gives CDR1 KGHSH, CDR2 LQKENI. This clone was found once. This rearrangement joins TRBV18 to TRBJ1-4, with 11 nucleotides matching TRBD1. Sequenced material: peripheral blood. The clonotype was recovered from a woman aged 80 or over with acute or convalescent COVID-19. CDR3 sequence: CASSPRMGQGGEKLFF. DNA of the CDR3: TGTGCCAGCTCACCACGGATGGGACAGGGGGGTGAAAAACTGTTTTTT.